This T cell receptor beta chain was profiled in a study of human T cells and chemical hapten exposure (dated by TCRdb to the early 2020s). Background on the whole study: For sensitization, 2% DPC in acetone was applied to a roughly 2 cm by roughly 2 cm area of upper inner arm skin. For TCR sequencing, blood came from 25 to 35 alopecia patients at anywhere from one to four time points (pre-sensitization, 2, 6 and 24 weeks). Libraries were combined into a pool for sequencing, and differences in TCR yield between samples came mainly from small differences in library volumes within the pool. Blood samples were taken from patients before sensitization (week 0) and at 2, 6 and about 24 weeks after DPC sensitization. Patients additionally received weekly therapeutic DPC doses to the scalp throughout the approximately 25-week study period. Patch testing was done on the upper back using Finn chambers containing 0.01% DPC, and results were scored after 6 days according to International Contact Dermatitis Research Group standards. The study tracked peripheral blood TCR repertoire changes in vivo during primary and secondary sensitization to the hapten diphenylcyclopropenone (DPC) in alopecia patients. The mostly female patient cohort included alopecia areata with under or over 50% scalp involvement, alopecia totalis and alopecia universalis.

Library preparation used RACE. Sequencing used a NextSeq 500. During library preparation, unique molecular identifiers were attached to individual cDNA molecules so that TCRs could be counted quantitatively and reproducibly. Each blood RNA sample was used to sequence both TCR alpha and TCR beta chains. The study's processing was this. Samples had a median of roughly 100,000 TCRs, with a range from about 23,224 to 750,000. V, J and CDR3 annotation of the TCR reads was carried out using the Decombinator software suite. For the PS versus PT1 abundance plots, all samples were subsampled to the same number of TCRs (28,000). Expanded TCRs were defined as absent before sensitization and observed at least eight times at the 2-week time point. The raw public reads went through TCRdb reprocessing: fastp at Q25, MiXCR clone calling, in-frame beta chains kept. Rows with one shared CDR3 protein collapse into an entry with the most common genes and DNA. Clone size and V and J calls follow TCRdb, not the original study. Counted in this sample were roughly 50,000 distinct CDR3 sequences; roughly 10% of them appeared once. About 15% of the sample is taken by the ten largest.

Trimming leaves V shorter by 1 base and J shorter by 5 bases, with the junction holding 8 bases beyond the gene matches. The CDR3 spans 17 residues, from the cysteine through the phenylalanine. Only the CDR3 portion is preserved as DNA: 51 bases, with reading frame beginning at the first base. The germline V gene gives CDR1 as MNHEY and CDR2 as SVGAGI. This clonotype has ten or more counts. Which antigen it targets is not known. Per-nucleotide qualities are absent, and no much larger clonotype sits a single base away. What the research found in general, with its limitations: A positive correlation was found between the number of PT1 expanded TCRs and patch test score, with significance reached at thresholds 8, 16 and 32 but not 4. After repeated subsampling, changes were observed in the strength of the expansion versus patch-test correlation and in the threshold at which the correlation became significant. Expanded TCRs formed significantly more large CDR3 similarity clusters than pre-sensitization or healthy control sets, consistent with antigen-driven responses. DPC sensitization did not change how many TCRs were above 1 in 1000 frequency, and no evidence was found of alterations in global repertoire structure. Because all patients had alopecia, a presumed autoimmune disease, the immune response of the patients might differ from that of healthy individuals.

Explained via the paper, the time point label denotes: patch test 3, about 24 weeks after DPC sensitization. In the paper's terms, the treatment or condition label means: therapeutic diphenylcyclopropenone sensitization with weekly scalp DPC. Blood at each patch-test visit was drawn before the patch test was applied. Patients were considered eligible if aged 18 to 70, diagnosed with alopecia and deemed suitable for DPC therapy, and patients were excluded if pregnant. Unfractionated whole blood was collected in Tempus Blood RNA tubes, and total RNA was extracted from that blood. Sequences were derived from whole blood, sampled in connection with sensitization to the hapten diphenylcyclopropenone (DPC). This clonotype originated in a woman aged 40 to 50 with alopecia areata. Some clones in this sample may be carry-over from other donors' samples. This chain joins TRBV6-5 to TRBJ2-2, and 9 junction bases match TRBD1. Here is the DNA: TGTGCCAGCAGTTACTATCGTCCCGGACAGGGGACCGGGGAGCTGTTTTTT. This encodes CASSYYRPGQGTGELFF.